This entry concerns a single T cell receptor beta chain. Other DNA sequences in this specimen translate into the identical CDR3. Libraries were prepared by immunoSEQ multiplex PCR; TCRdb keeps only in-frame clonotypes and omits some of them. The sample includes roughly 250,000 clones, about three quarters of them seen just once. The sample is drawn from a study of cytotoxic CD8 clonotypes in ibrutinib-treated CLL. The material was PBMCs, obtained after 24 months of ibrutinib treatment. The receptor was derived from a human donor with chronic lymphocytic leukemia.

DNA of the CDR3: TGTGCCAGCTCACCGACTAGCACAGATACGCAGTATTTT. It translates to CASSPTSTDTQYF. The chain joins TRBV18 to TRBJ2-3; D gene ambiguous. This CDR3 contains 13 residues. Trimming took 3 bases from V and 0 from J, leaving 4 bases between them. In germline, CDR1 is KGHSH, CDR2 LQKENI.